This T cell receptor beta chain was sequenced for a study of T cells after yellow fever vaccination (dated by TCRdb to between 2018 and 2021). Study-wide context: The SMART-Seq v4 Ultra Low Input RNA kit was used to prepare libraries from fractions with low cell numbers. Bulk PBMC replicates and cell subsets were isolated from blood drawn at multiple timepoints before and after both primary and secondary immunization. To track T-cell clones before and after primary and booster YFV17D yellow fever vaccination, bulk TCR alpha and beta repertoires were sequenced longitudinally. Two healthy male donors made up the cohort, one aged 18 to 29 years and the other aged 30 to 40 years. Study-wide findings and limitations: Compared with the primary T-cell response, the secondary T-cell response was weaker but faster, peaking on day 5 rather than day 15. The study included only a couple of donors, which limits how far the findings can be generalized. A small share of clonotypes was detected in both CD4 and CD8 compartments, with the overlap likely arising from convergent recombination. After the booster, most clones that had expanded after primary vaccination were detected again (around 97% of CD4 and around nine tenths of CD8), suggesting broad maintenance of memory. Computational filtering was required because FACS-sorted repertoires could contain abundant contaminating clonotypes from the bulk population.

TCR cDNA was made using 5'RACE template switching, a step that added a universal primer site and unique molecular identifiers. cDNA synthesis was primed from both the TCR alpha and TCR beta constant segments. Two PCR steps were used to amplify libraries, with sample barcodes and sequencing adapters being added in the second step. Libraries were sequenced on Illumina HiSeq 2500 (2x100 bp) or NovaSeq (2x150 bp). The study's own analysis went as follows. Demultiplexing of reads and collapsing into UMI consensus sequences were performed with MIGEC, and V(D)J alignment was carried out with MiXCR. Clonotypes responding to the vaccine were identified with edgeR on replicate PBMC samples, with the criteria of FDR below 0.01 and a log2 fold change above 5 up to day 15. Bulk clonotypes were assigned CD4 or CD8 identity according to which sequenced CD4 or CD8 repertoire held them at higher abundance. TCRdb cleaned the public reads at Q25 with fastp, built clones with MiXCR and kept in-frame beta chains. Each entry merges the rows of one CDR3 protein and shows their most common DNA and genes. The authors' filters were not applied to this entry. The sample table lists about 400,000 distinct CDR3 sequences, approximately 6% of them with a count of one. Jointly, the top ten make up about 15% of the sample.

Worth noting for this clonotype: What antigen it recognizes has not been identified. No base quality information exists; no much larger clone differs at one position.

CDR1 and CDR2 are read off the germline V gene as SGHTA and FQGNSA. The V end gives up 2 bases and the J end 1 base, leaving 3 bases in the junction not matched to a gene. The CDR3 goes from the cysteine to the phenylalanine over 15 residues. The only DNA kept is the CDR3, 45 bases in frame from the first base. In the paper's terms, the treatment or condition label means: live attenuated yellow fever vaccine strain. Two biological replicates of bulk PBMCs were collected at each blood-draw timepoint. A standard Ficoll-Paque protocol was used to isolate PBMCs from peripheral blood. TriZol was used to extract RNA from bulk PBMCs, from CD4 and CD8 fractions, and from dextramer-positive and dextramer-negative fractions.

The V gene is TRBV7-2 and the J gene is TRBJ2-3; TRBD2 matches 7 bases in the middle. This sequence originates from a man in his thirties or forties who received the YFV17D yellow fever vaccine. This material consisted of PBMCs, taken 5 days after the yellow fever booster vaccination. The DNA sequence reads TGTGCCAGCAGCTTATTAGCGGGCCGCACAGATACGCAGTATTTT. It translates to CASSLLAGRTDTQYF.